The 26 T cell receptor beta chains in this list originate from one sample, sequenced in a study of neurological immune-mediated disorders (dated by TCRdb to about 2019). Libraries were built with 5' RACE. Instrument on record: Illumina HiSeq 2500. TCRdb ran its own pipeline on the public reads, namely fastp trimming at Q25 and MiXCR clone calling, and kept in-frame beta chains. Entries that share a CDR3 protein sequence are merged under the most common genes and DNA. This sample comprises around 49,000 distinct CDR3 sequences, 10% of them detected only once. 1.5% to 2% of the sample lies in the top ten. This specimen's time point label, per the study, means: longitudinal time-point 1 (baseline). The material sequenced was PBMCs. The receptors derive from a woman aged 40-49 years in good health.

This clonotype was recorded at least ten times. This chain connects TRBV5-1 to TRBJ1-1, with TRBD1 matching 10 bases. CDR3 size: 15 residues. Trimming removed 4 bases from V and 5 bases from J; junction bases left unmatched: 8. Germline V gene sequence: CDR1 SGHRS, CDR2 YFSETQ. CDR3 sequence reads: CASSPRTGGRTEAFF. The CDR3 coding sequence is TGCGCCAGCAGCCCTAGGACAGGGGGAAGGACTGAAGCTTTCTTT.

In this sample, this clonotype turned up many times. The chain employs TRBV4-3 and TRBJ1-2; a weak D match, TRBD1 (5 bases). Germline CDR1 LGHNA, CDR2 YSLEER. V lost 0 bases to trimming and J lost 2 bases, with 10 bases between them. The CDR3 consists of 15 residues. The CDR3 reads CASSQDWGVNYGYTF. The CDR3 bases are TGCGCCAGCAGCCAAGACTGGGGCGTGAACTATGGCTACACCTTC.

This clonotype has ten or more counts. The chain has TRBV7-8 and TRBJ2-3, with 11 bases matching TRBD2. V lost 5 bases and J lost 4; bases outside the gene matches: 8. There are 16 residues in the CDR3. The germline V gene has CDR1 SGHVS and CDR2 FQNEAQ. The chain's CDR3 is CASSPLAGGPPDTQYF. The CDR3 nucleotides read TGTGCCAGCAGCCCTTTAGCGGGAGGGCCCCCAGATACGCAGTATTTT.

This clonotype was seen many times. The gene calls are TRBV6-6 and TRBJ2-5, with D uncertain. CDR1 is MNHNY, CDR2 SVGAGI, per germline (reference sequence). The CDR3 has 15 residues. V shed 6 bases and J shed 1 base, with 15 bases lying between them. The CDR3 protein is CASSPKFVGQETQYF. For the CDR3, the DNA is TGTGCCAGCAGCCCCAAATTCGTGGGCCAAGAGACCCAGTACTTC.

Comments on this clonotype: Just one base apart from a much larger clone, this may be a read error. The chain employs TRBV21-1 and TRBJ1-5; TRBD1, the table's D call, was not compared with the DNA. TRBV21-1 is a recognized pseudogene. The CDR3 runs 14 residues. CDR3 DNA: TGTTCCAGCAGTCAAACAGGGGGCTGCCAGCCCCAGCATTTT. Translation gives CSSSQTGGCQPQHF.

This clonotype was detected ten times or more. The chain is built from TRBV5-1 and TRBJ2-3, with 8 bases matching TRBD2. V lost 2 bases, J lost 4 bases, and 3 bases stayed unmatched. Per germline, CDR1 SGHRS and CDR2 YFSETQ. The CDR3 loop spans 14 amino acids. CDR3 nucleotide sequence: TGCGCCAGCAGCTTAGCGGGAGTATCAGATACGCAGTATTTT. Amino acids: CASSLAGVSDTQYF.

This clonotype was counted at least ten times. The chain has TRBV7-2 and TRBJ2-3, with 8 bases that match TRBD2. The germline CDR1 and CDR2 sequences are SGHTA and FQGNSA. Trimming at V came to 4 bases and at J to 6 bases, leaving 9 bases not matched to a gene. The CDR3 spans 15 residues. CDR3 sequence (DNA): TGTGCCAGCAGCTCCCATTCGGGGACTAGTGATACGCAGTATTTT. Amino acid sequence: CASSSHSGTSDTQYF.

A few counts support this clonotype. V and J are TRBV4-3 and TRBJ1-5; no reliable D call. Trimming took 0 bases from V and 7 from J, leaving 22 bases between them. This CDR3 is built from 18 residues. The germline CDR1 and CDR2 sequences are LGHNA and YSLEER. CDR3 sequence: CASSQERYLEGSGQPQHF. The CDR3, as DNA: TGCGCCAGCAGCCAAGAAAGGTACCTAGAGGGCTCGGGCCAGCCCCAGCATTTT.

This clonotype was picked up many times. V is TRBV7-2 and J is TRBJ2-3, with D hard to call. The V end was cut by 4 bases, the J end by 3 bases, with 14 bases between. The CDR3 runs to 15 residues. Germline V gene lookup returns CDR1 SGHTA and CDR2 FQGNSA. The CDR3 sequence: CASSSKTGPTDTQYF. DNA of the CDR3: TGTGCCAGCAGCTCCAAGACGGGCCCAACAGATACGCAGTATTTT. Full variable domain (missing parts from reference TRBV7-2 and TRBJ2-3): GAGVSQSPSNKVTEKGKDVELRCDPISGHTALYWYRQSLGQGLEFLIYFQGNSAPDKSGLPSDRFSAERTGGSVSTLTIQRTQQEDSAVYLCASSSKTGPTDTQYFGPGTRLTVL.

The chain couples TRBV3-1 to TRBJ1-1; 9 nucleotides agree with TRBD1. Germline V gene data show CDR1 as LGHDT and CDR2 as YNNKEL (reference sequence). The trim removed 4 bases at V and 3 bases at J, leaving 6 bases unmatched. The CDR3 sequence is 15 residues long. The CDR3 region is CASSPHRGLDTEAFF. The CDR3 coding sequence is TGTGCCAGCAGCCCTCACAGGGGGCTGGACACTGAAGCTTTCTTT.

In this sample, this clonotype turned up many times. The J gene is TRBJ1-1, the V gene TRBV4-2; D is ambiguous. Looked up from germline, CDR1 is LGHNA and CDR2 is YNFKEQ. This CDR3 has 14 amino acids. V lost 1 base and J lost 3, with 9 bases in between. CDR3 nucleotide sequence: TGTGCCAGCAGCCAAGGTAAAAGGCACACTGAAGCTTTCTTT. Its translation: CASSQGKRHTEAFF.

Ten or more counts support this clonotype. The gene calls are TRBV6-2 or TRBV6-3 and TRBJ2-7, with TRBD1 matching over 10 bases. V shed 5 bases and J 1 base; nucleotides not matched to a gene: 8. The CDR3 contains 16 residues. In germline, CDR1 is MNHEY, CDR2 SVGEGT. The CDR3 DNA is TGTGCCAGCAGTGACCGATGGACAGGGGGGTCCTACGAGCAGTACTTC. Its translation: CASSDRWTGGSYEQYF.

The rearrangement joins TRBV18 to TRBJ2-7; 11 bases map to TRBD1. Germline trimming cut 6 bases from V and 7 bases from J; bases unmatched to any gene: 17. The CDR3 totals 17 residues. The germline V gene has CDR1 KGHSH and CDR2 LQKENI. The DNA of the CDR3 is TGTGCCAGCTCGCCCCGACCCGGACAGGGGGCCGATCGGGAGCAGTACTTC. This encodes CASSPRPGQGADREQYF.

In its sample, this clonotype was seen many times. The chain recombines TRBV20-1 with TRBJ1-4; 7 nucleotides match TRBD1. Germline assignment: CDR1 DFQATT and CDR2 SNEGSKA (reference sequence). The V segment lost 3 bases and the J segment 7 bases; nucleotides outside the gene matches: 8. This CDR3 comprises 14 residues. CDR3 coding DNA: TGCAGTGCTAGGGAACAGGGGATAGGTGAAAAACTGTTTTTT. This gives the protein CSAREQGIGEKLFF.

To note about this clonotype: Given a much more abundant clone one base away, this may be a read error. The rearrangement uses TRBV7-8 and TRBJ1-6; 11 bases fit TRBD1. There are 16 residues in the CDR3. From germline, CDR1 is SGHVS and CDR2 FQNEAQ. CDR3 sequence reads: CASSPGTGGGNSPLRF. The CDR3 coding sequence is TGTGCCAGCAGCCCGGGGACAGGGGGAGGGAATTCACCCCTCCGCTTT.

This clonotype appeared many times. The chain is built from TRBV5-1 and TRBJ1-5, with TRBD1 as a possible D gene (6 bases). Trimming cost V 0 bases and J 1 base, with 8 bases left between them. This CDR3 contains 15 residues. Germline V gene lookup returns CDR1 SGHRS and CDR2 YFSETQ. The CDR3 region has the DNA TGCGCCAGCAGCTTGGGTGGACAGAGCAATCAGCCCCAGCATTTT. This gives the protein CASSLGGQSNQPQHF.

This clonotype turned up a few times. This chain uses TRBV10-3 with TRBJ1-3, with 8 bases that match TRBD1. The CDR3 is 17 residues long. Germline V gene lookup returns CDR1 ENHRY and CDR2 SYGVKD. V lost 6 bases, J lost 0 bases, and 10 bases stayed unmatched. For the CDR3, the DNA is TGTGCCATCAGCGGACAGGGCACGGGGATCTCTGGAAACACCATATATTTT. The encoded protein is CAISGQGTGISGNTIYF.

This clonotype was counted ten times or more. The chain is built from TRBV20-1 and TRBJ2-1; D tentatively reads TRBD1 or TRBD2 (5 bases each). V was pared by 2 bases and J by 2 bases, with 13 bases between. This CDR3 region has 15 residues. Germline lookup yields CDR1 DFQATT and CDR2 SNEGSKA (reference sequence). The CDR3 DNA is TGCAGTGCTAGAAACCGCCGGGACGCCTACAATGAGCAGTTCTTC. Amino acid sequence: CSARNRRDAYNEQFF.

A note on this clonotype: One junction end disagrees with the germline gene, perhaps due to a read error. V is TRBV6-6 and J is TRBJ2-3, with D perhaps given as TRBD1 or TRBD2 (6 bases each). Germline loops: CDR1 MNHNY, CDR2 SVGAGI (reference sequence). This CDR3 has 13 residues. The CDR3 here is CSSISGAADTQYF. CDR3 in DNA: TGTTCCAGCATCTCGGGGGCGGCAGATACGCAGTATTTT.

This clonotype has a count of ten or more. The genes are TRBV29-1 and TRBJ2-7; 12 bases match TRBD1. The germline V gene has CDR1 SQVTM and CDR2 ANQGSEA. Losses at the gene ends were 6 bases for V and 6 bases for J; bases not matched to a gene: 15. The length of the CDR3 is 16 residues. The CDR3: CSVAQGTGGLGGEQYF. CDR3 DNA: TGCAGCGTCGCCCAGGGGACAGGGGGCCTGGGGGGCGAGCAGTACTTC.

This clonotype was picked up many times. This rearrangement joins TRBV5-6 to TRBJ2-1; D remains ambiguous. The V gene's germline CDR1 is SGHDT and CDR2 YYEEEE. V shed 0 bases and J shed 0 bases, with 10 bases lying between them. The CDR3 is 16 residues long. For the CDR3, the DNA is TGTGCCAGCAGCTTGGAGGGTATCAGCTCCTACAATGAGCAGTTCTTC. This sequence encodes CASSLEGISSYNEQFF.

This clonotype was seen repeatedly, ten times or more. V usage is TRBV7-2 and J usage is TRBJ2-1, with D possibly matching TRBD1 (6 bases). V was cut by 4 bases and J by 11 bases, with 15 bases left in between. The CDR3 loop spans 13 amino acids. Germline V gene sequence: CDR1 SGHTA, CDR2 FQGNSA. The CDR3 reads CASSSRQTGQQFF. For the CDR3, the DNA is TGTGCCAGCAGCTCTCGCCAGACAGGCCAGCAGTTCTTC.

This clonotype was seen at least ten times. The gene calls are TRBV7-2 and TRBJ2-7, with D possibly matching TRBD1 (6 bases). This CDR3 is 15 amino acids long. Germline loops: CDR1 SGHTA, CDR2 FQGNSA. V shed 1 base and J shed 2 bases, with 12 bases lying between them. CDR3 nucleotides: TGTGCCAGCAGCTTAGTAGGTGGACAGACCTACGAGCAGTACTTC. Its translation is CASSLVGGQTYEQYF. Full variable domain (outside the CDR3, taken from reference TRBV7-2 and TRBJ2-7): GAGVSQSPSNKVTEKGKDVELRCDPISGHTALYWYRQSLGQGLEFLIYFQGNSAPDKSGLPSDRFSAERTGGSVSTLTIQRTQQEDSAVYLCASSLVGGQTYEQYFGPGTRLTVT.

Of note for this clonotype: Being one base from a much bigger clone, this may be a read error. The chain couples TRBV6-6 to TRBJ1-4; 10 bases are shared with TRBD1. The germline V gene encodes CDR1 MNHNY and CDR2 SVGAGI (reference sequence). This CDR3 has 12 amino acids. In nucleotides, the CDR3 is TGTACCAGCAGTTGGGACAGGGGCCATCTGTTTTTT. The encoded protein is CTSSWDRGHLFF.

This clonotype has at least ten counts. The CDR3 nucleotides read TGTGCCAGCAGCTTGGAGGGGCTTCCGAACTATGGCTACACCTTC. Translated: CASSLEGLPNYGYTF. The chain carries TRBV5-5 and TRBJ1-2; D might be TRBD1 (5 bases). The V end was cut by 0 bases, the J end by 2 bases, with 11 bases between. CDR1 and CDR2 from the germline V gene are SGHKS and YYEKEE (reference sequence). The CDR3 extends over 15 amino acids.

With respect to this clonotype: A much larger clone differs from this one at a single base, so this may be a read error. The rearrangement joins TRBV5-1 to TRBJ1-5; D remains unclear. CDR3 length: 13 amino acids. CDR1 and CDR2 (germline): SGHRS, YFSETQ. Deletions cut 6 bases from V and 3 bases from J, with 10 bases between. CDR3 DNA: TGCGCCAGCACTAGGTTGTCCAATCAGCCCCAGCATTTT. Amino acids: CASTRLSNQPQHF. Full variable domain (missing parts from reference TRBV5-1 and TRBJ1-5): KAGVTQTPRYLIKTRGQQVTLSCSPISGHRSVSWYQQTPGQGLQFLFEYFSETQRNKGNFPGRFSGRQFSNSRSEMNVSTLELGDSALYLCASTRLSNQPQHFGDGTRLSIL.